This T cell receptor beta chain was identified in a study of blood T cell repertoires in COVID-19. Study-wide context: Specimens from acute and convalescent COVID-19 originated in the United States, Italy and Spain. Nucleic acid was either cDNA or gDNA, and it came from T cells, B-cell-depleted T cells, or PBMCs.

The CDR3 loop spans 21 amino acids. Germline CDR1 and CDR2: SGHDN and FVKESK. V lost 4 bases to trimming and J lost 4 bases; unmatched junction nucleotides: 18. Study processing details: How many nucleated cells were present was estimated from reference gene primer amplification. Method: immunoSEQ multiplex PCR; TCRdb's copy keeps in-frame clones and lacks some. V and J calls and clone size come straight from that table; D and trimming were deduced from the DNA. The table has 100,000 or so clones, approximately 89% seen once. The source is a man between 60 and 70 years old with acute or convalescent COVID-19. The rearrangement joins TRBV14 to TRBJ2-1, with TRBD2 matching over 14 bases. Specimen: peripheral blood. The CDR3 reads CASSLPSRGTSGGAGYNEQFF. In DNA, the CDR3 is TGTGCCAGCAGCCTCCCTTCAAGGGGGACTAGCGGGGGTGCGGGGTACAATGAGCAGTTCTTC.